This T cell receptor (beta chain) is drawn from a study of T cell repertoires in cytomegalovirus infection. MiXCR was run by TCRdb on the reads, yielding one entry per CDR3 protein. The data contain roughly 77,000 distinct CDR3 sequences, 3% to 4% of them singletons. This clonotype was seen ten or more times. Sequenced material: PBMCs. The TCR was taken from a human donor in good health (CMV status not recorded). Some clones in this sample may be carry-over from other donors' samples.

In DNA form, the CDR3 reads TGCAGTGCTAGAGGTGTAGCGGGAGATCTCGGTGAGCAGTTCTTC. Translated, it gives CSARGVAGDLGEQFF. The rearrangement links TRBV20-1 to TRBJ2-1; 9 bases are a match to TRBD2. Germline V gene data show CDR1 as DFQATT and CDR2 as SNEGSKA (reference sequence). V was pared by 1 base and J by 9 bases, with 10 bases of the junction left unmatched. This CDR3 contains 15 residues.